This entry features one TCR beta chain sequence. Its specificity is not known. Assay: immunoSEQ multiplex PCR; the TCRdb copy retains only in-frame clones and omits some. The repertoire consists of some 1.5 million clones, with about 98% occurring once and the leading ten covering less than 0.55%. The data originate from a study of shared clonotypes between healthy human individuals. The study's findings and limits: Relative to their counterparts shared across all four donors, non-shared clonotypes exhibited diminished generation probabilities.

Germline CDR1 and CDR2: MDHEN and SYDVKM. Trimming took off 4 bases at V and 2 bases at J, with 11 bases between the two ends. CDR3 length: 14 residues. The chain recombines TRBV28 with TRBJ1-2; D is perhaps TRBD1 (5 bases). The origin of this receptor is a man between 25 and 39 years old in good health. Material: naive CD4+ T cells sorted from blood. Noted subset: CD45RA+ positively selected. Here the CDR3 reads CASSWEGRNYGYTF. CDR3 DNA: TGTGCCAGCAGTTGGGAGGGGAGAAACTATGGCTACACCTTC.